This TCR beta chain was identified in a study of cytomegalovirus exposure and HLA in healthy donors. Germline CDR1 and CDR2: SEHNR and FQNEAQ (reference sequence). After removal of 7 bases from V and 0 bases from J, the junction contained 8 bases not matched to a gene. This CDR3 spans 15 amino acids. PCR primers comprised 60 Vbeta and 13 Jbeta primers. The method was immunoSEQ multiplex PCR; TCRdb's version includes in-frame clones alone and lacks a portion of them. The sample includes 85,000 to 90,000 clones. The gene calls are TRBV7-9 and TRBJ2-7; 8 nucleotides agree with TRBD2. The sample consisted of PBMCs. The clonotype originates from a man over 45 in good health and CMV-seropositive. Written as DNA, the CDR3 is TGTGCCAGCACCCCGAGGAGCGGGAGCTCCTACGAGCAGTACTTC. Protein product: CASTPRSGSSYEQYF.